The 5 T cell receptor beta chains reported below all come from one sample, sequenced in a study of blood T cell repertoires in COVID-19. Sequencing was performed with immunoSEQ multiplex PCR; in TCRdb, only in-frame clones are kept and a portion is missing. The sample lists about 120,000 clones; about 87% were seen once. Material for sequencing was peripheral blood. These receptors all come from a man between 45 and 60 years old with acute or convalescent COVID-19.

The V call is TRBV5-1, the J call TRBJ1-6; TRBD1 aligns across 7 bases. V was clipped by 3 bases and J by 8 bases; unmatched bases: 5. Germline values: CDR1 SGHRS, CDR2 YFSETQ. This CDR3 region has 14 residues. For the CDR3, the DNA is TGCGCCAGCAGCTCTACAGGGGACGATTCACCCCTCCACTTT. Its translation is CASSSTGDDSPLHF. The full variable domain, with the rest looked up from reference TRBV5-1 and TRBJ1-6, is KAGVTQTPRYLIKTRGQQVTLSCSPISGHRSVSWYQQTPGQGLQFLFEYFSETQRNKGNFPGRFSGRQFSNSRSEMNVSTLELGDSALYLCASSSTGDDSPLHFGNGTRLTVT.

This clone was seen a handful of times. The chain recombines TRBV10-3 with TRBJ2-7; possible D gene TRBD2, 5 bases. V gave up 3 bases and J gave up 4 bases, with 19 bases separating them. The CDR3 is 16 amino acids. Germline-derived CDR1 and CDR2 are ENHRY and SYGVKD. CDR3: CAISDPARTGDYEQYF. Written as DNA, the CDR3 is TGTGCCATCAGTGATCCCGCCCGGACCGGGGATTACGAGCAGTACTTC.

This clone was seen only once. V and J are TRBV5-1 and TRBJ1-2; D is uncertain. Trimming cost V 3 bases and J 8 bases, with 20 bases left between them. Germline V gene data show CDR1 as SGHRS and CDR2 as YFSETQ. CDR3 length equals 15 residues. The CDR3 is CASSWLGASGTGYTF. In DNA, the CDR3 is TGCGCCAGCAGCTGGCTGGGCGCCTCCGGAACGGGCTACACCTTC.

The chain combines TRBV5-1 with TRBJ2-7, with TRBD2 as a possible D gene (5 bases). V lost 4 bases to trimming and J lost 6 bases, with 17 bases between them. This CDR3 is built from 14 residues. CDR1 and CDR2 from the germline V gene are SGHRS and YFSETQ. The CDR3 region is CASSPDSAPGEQYF. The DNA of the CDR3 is TGCGCCAGCAGCCCGGACTCAGCGCCGGGCGAGCAGTACTTC.

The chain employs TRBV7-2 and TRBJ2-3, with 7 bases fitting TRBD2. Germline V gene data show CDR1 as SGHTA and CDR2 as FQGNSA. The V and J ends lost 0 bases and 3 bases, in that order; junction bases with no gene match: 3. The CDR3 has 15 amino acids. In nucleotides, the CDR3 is TGTGCCAGCAGCTTAGCGGGAGGGCCGACAGATACGCAGTATTTT. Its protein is CASSLAGGPTDTQYF.